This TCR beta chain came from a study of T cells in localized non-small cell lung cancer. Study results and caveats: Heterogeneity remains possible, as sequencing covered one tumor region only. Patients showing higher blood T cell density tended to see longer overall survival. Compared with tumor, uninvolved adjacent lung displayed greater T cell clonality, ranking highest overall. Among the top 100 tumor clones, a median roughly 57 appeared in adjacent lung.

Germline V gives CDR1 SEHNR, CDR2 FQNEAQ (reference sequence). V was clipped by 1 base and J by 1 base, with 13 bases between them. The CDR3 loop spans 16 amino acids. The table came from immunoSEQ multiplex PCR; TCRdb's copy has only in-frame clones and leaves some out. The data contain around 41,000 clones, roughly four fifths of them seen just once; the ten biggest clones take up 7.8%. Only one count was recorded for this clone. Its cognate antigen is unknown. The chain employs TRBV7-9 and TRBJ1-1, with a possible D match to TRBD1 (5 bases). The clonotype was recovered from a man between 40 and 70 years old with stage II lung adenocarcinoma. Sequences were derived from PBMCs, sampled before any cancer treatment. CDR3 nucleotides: TGTGCCAGCAGCTTAGAAGAGGGGCCGCCGAACACTGAAGCTTTCTTT. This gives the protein CASSLEEGPPNTEAFF.